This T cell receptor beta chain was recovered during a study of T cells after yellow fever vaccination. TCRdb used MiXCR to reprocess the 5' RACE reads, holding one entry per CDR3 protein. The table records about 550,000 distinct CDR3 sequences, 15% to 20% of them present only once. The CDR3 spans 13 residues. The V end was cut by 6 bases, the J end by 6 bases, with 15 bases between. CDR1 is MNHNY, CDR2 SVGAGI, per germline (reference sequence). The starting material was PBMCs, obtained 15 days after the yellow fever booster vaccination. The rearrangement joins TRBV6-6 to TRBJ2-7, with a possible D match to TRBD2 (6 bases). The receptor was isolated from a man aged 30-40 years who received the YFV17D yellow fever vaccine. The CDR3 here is CASREGGPGEQYF. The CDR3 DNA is TGTGCCAGCAGGGAGGGCGGTCCGGGCGAGCAGTACTTC.